Sequencing of this TCR beta chain was carried out in a study of blood T cell repertoires in COVID-19. As regards this clone: The sample holds other DNA sequences that translate to the same CDR3.

After removal of 6 bases from V and 7 bases from J, the junction contained 1 base not matched to a gene. Germline V CDR1 and CDR2: MDHEN, SYDVKM. The CDR3 length is 13 residues. Measured with immunoSEQ multiplex PCR; TCRdb has only the in-frame clones, and not every one. This sample has 100,000 to 150,000 clones; about 89% occur once, and the top ten carry about an eighth. The sequenced sample was peripheral blood. This TCR came from a woman in her 70s with COVID-19, enrolled during active disease. The V gene is TRBV28, the J gene TRBJ1-6, with 9 bases matching TRBD1. CDR3 protein: CASRTGGNSPLHF. The CDR3 DNA reads TGTGCCAGCAGGACAGGGGGGAATTCACCCCTCCACTTT. Using reference TRBV28 and TRBJ1-6 for the parts outside the CDR3, the full variable domain is DVKVTQSSRYLVKRTGEKVFLECVQDMDHENMFWYRQDPGLGLRLIYFSYDVKMKEKGDIPEGYSVSREKKERFSLILESASTNQTSMYLCASRTGGNSPLHFGNGTRLTVT.